This entry lists 18 T cell receptor beta chains sequenced from one sample in a study of control samples from healthy donors and cancer patients. This table comes from immunoSEQ multiplex PCR, and its TCRdb copy is limited to in-frame clones, with some not included. The sample holds around 100,000 clones, roughly 87% seen once. The sample comprised blood. The receptor set was obtained from a woman in her forties or fifties in good health.

This chain joins TRBV6-1 and TRBJ1-2; tentative D call: TRBD1 (5 bases). V was clipped by 2 bases and J by 2 bases, with 12 bases between them. The CDR3 sequence is 15 residues long. In germline, CDR1 is MNHNS, CDR2 SASEGT. The CDR3, as DNA: TGTGCCAGCAGTGAACTGTTCAGGGAGAACTATGGCTACACCTTC. Its translation is CASSELFRENYGYTF.

The chain is built from TRBV5-6 and TRBJ1-6, with D perhaps TRBD1 (6 bases). Germline CDR1 is SGHDT and CDR2 is YYEEEE. The V gene lost 2 bases and the J gene lost 4 bases, with 16 bases spanning the gap. The length of the CDR3 is 17 residues. Here the CDR3 reads CASSFRGQGGYNSPLHF. The DNA of the CDR3 is TGTGCCAGCAGCTTTAGGGGTCAAGGGGGGTATAATTCACCCCTCCACTTT. Together with reference TRBV5-6 and TRBJ1-6, the CDR3 gives the full variable domain: DAGVTQSPTHLIKTRGQQVTLRCSPKSGHDTVSWYQQALGQGPQFIFQYYEEEERQRGNFPDRFSGHQFPNYSSELNVNALLLGDSALYLCASSFRGQGGYNSPLHFGNGTRLTVT.

The sample holds a few counts of this clone. The V call is TRBV11-2, the J call TRBJ1-2; 10 nucleotides agree with TRBD1. Germline V gives CDR1 SGHAT, CDR2 FQNNGV. V dropped 3 bases and J dropped 9; count of bases not matched to a gene: 7. This CDR3 has 14 residues. The CDR3 nucleotides are TGTGCCAGCAGCTTGACGGACAGGGGGGAAAGCTACACCTTC. Translated, it gives CASSLTDRGESYTF.

The rearrangement joins TRBV6-2 or TRBV6-3 to TRBJ2-3; maybe TRBD2 (5 bases). Germline V lookup: CDR1 MNHEY, CDR2 SVGEGT. Trimming took off 4 bases at V and 2 bases at J, with 7 bases between the two ends. The CDR3 totals 13 residues. The CDR3 sequence is CASSWGVTDTQYF. The CDR3 DNA is TGTGCCAGCAGTTGGGGAGTCACAGATACGCAGTATTTT.

The chain couples TRBV7-3 to TRBJ1-6, with a tentative D call TRBD1 (5 bases). V was clipped by 5 bases and J by 7 bases, with 15 bases between them. The CDR3 contains 15 residues. Germline V lookup: CDR1 SGHTA, CDR2 FQGTGA. The CDR3 DNA follows: TGTGCCAGCAGCCCCACCGGGACTGAGAATTCACCCCTCCACTTT. Translation gives CASSPTGTENSPLHF.

This chain links TRBV10-3 with TRBJ1-6, with 8 bases identical to TRBD1. Germline-derived CDR1 and CDR2 are ENHRY and SYGVKD. The CDR3 contains 14 residues. The V gene end was trimmed by 4 bases and the J gene end by 6 bases; junction bases not matched to a gene: 2. CDR3 sequence reads: CAISVQGVNSPLHF. Written as DNA, the CDR3 is TGTGCCATCAGTGTACAGGGGGTTAATTCACCCCTCCACTTT.

The chain is built from TRBV5-5 and TRBJ1-1; 9 nucleotides line up with TRBD1. The length of the CDR3 is 13 residues. Germline loops: CDR1 SGHKS, CDR2 YYEKEE (reference sequence). V was clipped by 2 bases and J by 11 bases; unmatched bases: 7. CDR3 nucleotides: TGTGCCAGCAGCTTTACAAACAGGGGGCAGGCTTTCTTT. Residues: CASSFTNRGQAFF.

The chain uses TRBV5-1 and TRBJ2-2; D is unclear. Trimming left V 0 bases short and J 5 bases short, with 5 bases between. CDR1 and CDR2 (germline): SGHRS, YFSETQ. The CDR3 length is 13 residues. The CDR3 DNA reads as TGCGCCAGCAGCTTGGCCAGGACCGGGGAGCTGTTTTTT. Residues: CASSLARTGELFF.

This clone was recorded only once. This chain links TRBV5-1 with TRBJ2-1; 11 nucleotides line up with TRBD2. The germline CDR1 and CDR2 sequences are SGHRS and YFSETQ. Trimming took 0 bases from V and 7 from J; bases not matched to a gene: 3. This CDR3 has 15 amino acids. CDR3 nucleotides: TGCGCCAGCAGCTTGGTTCCTAGCGGGGGGAATGAGCAGTTCTTC. It encodes CASSLVPSGGNEQFF.

The CDR3 region has the DNA TGTGCCAGCAGCCTACGACTGACCACAGATACGCAGTATTTT. This sequence encodes CASSLRLTTDTQYF. V gene TRBV5-4 combines with J gene TRBJ2-3; D gene uncertain. The CDR3 loop spans 14 amino acids. The V gene's germline CDR1 is SGHNT and CDR2 YYREEE (reference sequence). Trimming cost V 4 bases and J 2 bases, with 11 bases left between them.

This rearrangement joins TRBV11-2 to TRBJ1-2; no reliable D call. Germline V lookup: CDR1 SGHAT, CDR2 FQNNGV. V was shortened by 11 bases and J by 8 bases, with 9 bases between the two germline ends. CDR3 length equals 9 residues. The CDR3 DNA is TGTGCCGTTTGGATGGGCTACACCTTC. Protein product: CAVWMGYTF.

In its sample, this clone was seen once. V and J are TRBV7-9 and TRBJ1-4; unclear D gene. V shed 0 bases and J shed 0 bases, with 5 bases lying between them. The CDR3 runs to 15 residues. Germline loops: CDR1 SEHNR, CDR2 FQNEAQ (reference sequence). CDR3: CASSLATTTNEKLFF. For the CDR3, the DNA is TGTGCCAGCAGCTTAGCCACAACAACTAATGAAAAACTGTTTTTT.

This clone was seen once. The chain couples TRBV5-1 to TRBJ2-1; 16 nucleotides match TRBD2. Germline V gene sequence: CDR1 SGHRS, CDR2 YFSETQ. V dropped 0 bases and J dropped 6; count of bases not matched to a gene: 12. The length of the CDR3 is 20 residues. CDR3 DNA: TGCGCCAGCAGCTTGGCCGGGACTAGCGGGGGGGCCCGTGGGTTCAATGAGCAGTTCTTC. This codes for CASSLAGTSGGARGFNEQFF.

The V call is TRBV6-1, the J call TRBJ1-1; D call uncertain. Per germline, CDR1 MNHNS and CDR2 SASEGT. This CDR3 comprises 12 residues. V was cut by 2 bases and J by 12 bases, with 13 bases left in between. The CDR3 DNA follows: TGTGCCAGCAGTGAACCTATGTTCATGACTTTCTTT. Protein product: CASSEPMFMTFF.

The chain combines TRBV19 with TRBJ1-1, with D maybe TRBD1 (6 bases). The CDR3 extends over 14 amino acids. CDR1 LNHDA and CDR2 SQIVND come from the germline V gene (reference sequence). V dropped 5 bases and J dropped 6 bases, with 16 bases sitting between them. The CDR3 DNA reads as TGTGCCAGTAGTGTCAGGGGATTTGACCCTGAAGCTTTCTTT. Its protein is CASSVRGFDPEAFF.

In DNA, the CDR3 is TGTGCCAGCAGCCAAGGGAGAAAGGACACCGGGGAGCTGTTTTTT. It yields the protein CASSQGRKDTGELFF. The chain is built from TRBV14 and TRBJ2-2, with D hard to call. V was shortened by 1 base and J by 3 bases, with 9 bases between the two germline ends. Germline V gives CDR1 SGHDN, CDR2 FVKESK. This CDR3 spans 15 amino acids.

The chain is built from TRBV29-1 and TRBJ1-1, with 11 nucleotides matching TRBD1. CDR1 and CDR2 (germline): SQVTM, ANQGSEA. The CDR3 contains 13 residues. Losses at the gene ends were 7 bases for V and 5 bases for J; bases not matched to a gene: 6. The CDR3 region has the DNA TGCAGCGCCGGTAGGGACAGGGGGACTGAAGCTTTCTTT. This sequence encodes CSAGRDRGTEAFF.

J is TRBJ2-3 and V is TRBV4-2, with TRBD2 matching over 12 bases. The J segment lost 14 bases and the V segment lost 4 bases, leaving 13 bases of the junction unmatched. The CDR3 has 15 residues. In germline, CDR1 is LGHNA, CDR2 YNFKEQ. DNA of the CDR3: TGTGCCAGCAGCCCGAAAACCCTAGCGGGGGGGCGGTTGTATTTT. Protein sequence: CASSPKTLAGGRLYF.